The 30 T cell receptor beta chains presented below share a single source sample, sequenced in a study of shared T cell receptors in the human thymus. Produced via immunoSEQ multiplex PCR; TCRdb's table is partial and in-frame only. The data contain hundreds of thousands of clones, around 87% of them singletons. These data also featured in a second study, about human thymus T cells.

Sequencing was carried out using thymocytes. Receptors originate from a boy under three years old with a congenital heart defect.

This clone was picked up one time. The V and J genes are TRBV5-1 and TRBJ1-6, with D possibly matching TRBD1 (5 bases). The germline V and J ends were trimmed by 2 bases and 9 bases, with 15 bases remaining between them. Per germline, CDR1 SGHRS and CDR2 YFSETQ. The CDR3 totals 15 residues. The CDR3 region is CASSLDSTHRSPLHF. CDR3 bases: TGCGCCAGCAGCTTAGACAGCACTCATCGTTCACCCCTCCACTTT. Based on the CDR3 plus reference TRBV5-1 and TRBJ1-6, the full variable domain is KAGVTQTPRYLIKTRGQQVTLSCSPISGHRSVSWYQQTPGQGLQFLFEYFSETQRNKGNFPGRFSGRQFSNSRSEMNVSTLELGDSALYLCASSLDSTHRSPLHFGNGTRLTVT.

In DNA form, the CDR3 reads TGTGCCAGCAGTTTGGCTGCGGGCTCCTACAATGAGCAGTTCTTC. Protein sequence: CASSLAAGSYNEQFF. The chain recombines TRBV27 with TRBJ2-1, with a weak D call TRBD2 (5 bases). This CDR3 is built from 15 residues. Between the trimmed V and J ends, which lost 3 bases and 0 bases, there was a span of 9 bases. CDR1 is MNHEY and CDR2 is SMNVEV in the germline V gene (reference sequence).

V is TRBV7-8 and J is TRBJ1-6; D might be TRBD1 (5 bases). With 3 bases removed from V and 8 bases from J, the gap between germline ends came to 14 bases. The V gene's germline CDR1 is SGHVS and CDR2 FQNEAQ. The CDR3 contains 15 residues. CDR3 sequence (DNA): TGTGCCAGCAGCTTTGAATGGGCAGGGTATTCACCCCTCCACTTT. Translation gives CASSFEWAGYSPLHF.

V and J are TRBV28 and TRBJ2-7, with D possibly being TRBD1 (6 bases). There are 16 residues in the CDR3. V lost 3 bases and J lost 0, with 15 bases in between. From germline, CDR1 is MDHEN and CDR2 SYDVKM. CDR3 amino acids: CASSFLDRPSSYEQYF. For the CDR3, the DNA is TGTGCCAGCAGTTTCCTCGACAGGCCCAGCTCCTACGAGCAGTACTTC.

The chain uses TRBV27 and TRBJ2-7; D perhaps matches TRBD2 (7 bases). Trimming shortened V by 3 bases and J by 3 bases, and 15 bases separated the two germline ends. CDR1 and CDR2 (germline): MNHEY, SMNVEV (reference sequence). The length of the CDR3 is 15 residues. CDR3 loop: CASSLRTGGHYEQYF. The DNA for the CDR3 is TGTGCCAGCAGTTTGAGGACCGGGGGGCACTACGAGCAGTACTTC.

There are a few counts of this clone. This specimen includes other DNA sequences encoding the same CDR3. This chain uses TRBV7-9 with TRBJ1-6; no clear D. Germline lookup yields CDR1 SEHNR and CDR2 FQNEAQ (reference sequence). V was pared by 5 bases and J by 5 bases, with 16 bases between. The CDR3 covers 16 residues. The CDR3 nucleotides are TGTGCCAGCAGCACCCCCCTAGGAGGCGATAATTCACCCCTCCACTTT. Translating gives CASSTPLGGDNSPLHF.

The rearrangement uses TRBV27 and TRBJ2-1, with TRBD2 identical over 9 bases. J was trimmed by 3 bases and V by 5 bases; bases with no gene match: 5. The CDR3 contains 15 residues. Germline V lookup: CDR1 MNHEY, CDR2 SMNVEV (reference sequence). CDR3 amino acids: CASSPKREVYNEQFF. In DNA, the CDR3 is TGTGCCAGCAGTCCCAAGCGGGAGGTCTACAATGAGCAGTTCTTC.

This rearrangement joins TRBV7-9 to TRBJ1-5, with D unresolved. Trimming pared 2 bases from V and 3 bases from J, leaving 11 bases between. CDR1 and CDR2 from the germline V gene are SEHNR and FQNEAQ (reference sequence). The CDR3 length is 15 residues. DNA for the CDR3: TGTGCCAGCAGCTTAAGCGGGTCTCCCAATCAGCCCCAGCATTTT. Translating gives CASSLSGSPNQPQHF.

The V call is TRBV10-3, the J call TRBJ2-3; 9 bases are shared with TRBD2. Germline-derived CDR1 and CDR2 are ENHRY and SYGVKD. Unmatched junction bases numbered 9, after V lost 0 bases and J lost 2 bases. The CDR3 has 18 amino acids. CDR3: CAISESSSGSSVTDTQYF. In DNA, the CDR3 is TGTGCCATCAGTGAGTCTAGTAGCGGGAGTTCGGTCACAGATACGCAGTATTTT.

The CDR3 nucleotides read TGTGCCAGCAACCTGCTCGGGACTGGTAAGAATGAGCAGTTCTTC. Protein sequence: CASNLLGTGKNEQFF. The chain is built from TRBV6-1 and TRBJ2-1; possible D gene TRBD2, 6 bases. Trimming took off 7 bases at V and 7 bases at J, with 20 bases between the two ends. CDR1 MNHNS and CDR2 SASEGT come from the germline V gene. This CDR3 region has 15 residues.

The chain recombines TRBV30 with TRBJ2-7; 10 nucleotides match TRBD2. The ends lost 0 bases at V and 4 bases at J; junction bases unmatched: 6. The CDR3 loop spans 15 amino acids. The germline gives CDR1 GTSNPN, CDR2 SVGIG (reference sequence). The CDR3 DNA follows: TGTGCCTGGAGTGTCCCACTAGCGGGGCCTTACGAGCAGTACTTC. Amino acids: CAWSVPLAGPYEQYF.

J is TRBJ1-2 and V is TRBV28; TRBD1 aligns across 8 bases. CDR3 size: 15 residues. Germline V gene sequence: CDR1 MDHEN, CDR2 SYDVKM. V was clipped by 5 bases and J by 5 bases; unmatched bases: 10. Here the CDR3 DNA reads TGTGCCAGCAGTCCAAGGGGACAGGCAACTTATGGCTACACCTTC. The encoded protein is CASSPRGQATYGYTF.

V gene TRBV28 combines with J gene TRBJ1-1, with 10 nucleotides matching TRBD1. This CDR3 has 20 amino acids. Germline assignment: CDR1 MDHEN and CDR2 SYDVKM. Trimming cost V 5 bases and J 1 base; bases outside gene matches: 19. The CDR3 loop reads CASSPSQILTGGAGNTEAFF. The CDR3 nucleotides are TGTGCCAGCAGTCCGTCCCAAATCCTGACAGGGGGCGCGGGGAACACTGAAGCTTTCTTT.

The V call is TRBV10-3, the J call TRBJ2-7; TRBD1 aligns across 8 bases. CDR1 and CDR2 from the germline V gene are ENHRY and SYGVKD. This CDR3 contains 15 residues. With V trimmed by 3 bases and J by 2 bases, 6 bases remained unmatched. CDR3 loop: CAISEGRTGTYEQYF. CDR3 in DNA: TGTGCCATCAGTGAAGGCCGGACAGGGACCTACGAGCAGTACTTC.

The chain carries TRBV18 and TRBJ1-1; maybe TRBD1 (5 bases). The CDR3 has 18 residues. Germline V CDR1 and CDR2: KGHSH, LQKENI. V was cut by 0 bases and J by 0 bases, with 17 bases left in between. The CDR3 DNA sequence: TGTGCCAGCTCACCACCGGCAGCAGGGTCCAACATGAACACTGAAGCTTTCTTT. Amino acids: CASSPPAAGSNMNTEAFF. Drawing the rest from reference TRBV18 and TRBJ1-1, the complete variable domain is NAGVMQNPRHLVRRRGQEARLRCSPMKGHSHVYWYRQLPEEGLKFMVYLQKENIIDESGMPKERFSAEFPKEGPSILRIQQVVRGDSAAYFCASSPPAAGSNMNTEAFFGQGTRLTVV.

The chain links TRBV9 to TRBJ1-4, with unresolved D. Looked up from germline, CDR1 is SGDLS and CDR2 is YYNGEE. The CDR3 extends over 19 amino acids. The germline V and J ends were trimmed by 4 bases and 0 bases, with 22 bases remaining between them. CDR3 DNA: TGTGCCAGCAGCCCAATTCGGCAGGCCCTGTCTGCAACTAATGAAAAACTGTTTTTT. Its translation: CASSPIRQALSATNEKLFF.

The rearrangement uses TRBV5-1 and TRBJ2-1, with 8 nucleotides matching TRBD1. The CDR3 sequence is 14 residues long. Trimming took 0 bases from V and 5 from J; bases not matched to a gene: 1. Germline CDR1 is SGHRS and CDR2 is YFSETQ. CDR3 protein: CASSLAGGHNEQFF. Here the CDR3 DNA reads TGCGCCAGCAGCTTGGCAGGGGGCCACAATGAGCAGTTCTTC.

The chain has TRBV6-6 and TRBJ2-7, with D hard to call. V lost 8 bases and J 3 bases, leaving 17 bases between the germline ends. CDR1 and CDR2 from the germline V gene are MNHNY and SVGAGI (reference sequence). The CDR3 spans 14 residues. CDR3 region: CASAAFLSLYEQYF. The CDR3 nucleotides are TGTGCCAGCGCCGCTTTTCTAAGCCTCTACGAGCAGTACTTC.

The chain couples TRBV7-2 to TRBJ2-1, with unresolved D. V was pared by 2 bases and J by 7 bases, with 9 bases between. This CDR3 contains 13 residues. Germline V lookup: CDR1 SGHTA, CDR2 FQGNSA. The CDR3 DNA reads TGTGCCAGCAGCTTATTTCCGGAGAATGAGCAGTTCTTC. It codes for CASSLFPENEQFF. Complete variable domain (other parts from reference TRBV7-2 and TRBJ2-1): GAGVSQSPSNKVTEKGKDVELRCDPISGHTALYWYRQSLGQGLEFLIYFQGNSAPDKSGLPSDRFSAERTGGSVSTLTIQRTQQEDSAVYLCASSLFPENEQFFGPGTRLTVL.

The rearrangement joins TRBV7-2 to TRBJ2-7; TRBD2 matches at 7 bases. The CDR3 sequence is 15 residues long. J lost 0 bases, V lost 3 bases, and 5 bases had no gene match. Germline V gene sequence: CDR1 SGHTA, CDR2 FQGNSA. The DNA for the CDR3 is TGTGCCAGCAGCTTGCTAGCGGTAAGCTCCTACGAGCAGTACTTC. Its protein is CASSLLAVSSYEQYF. Full variable domain (remainder filled in from reference TRBV7-2 and TRBJ2-7): GAGVSQSPSNKVTEKGKDVELRCDPISGHTALYWYRQSLGQGLEFLIYFQGNSAPDKSGLPSDRFSAERTGGSVSTLTIQRTQQEDSAVYLCASSLLAVSSYEQYFGPGTRLTVT.

The chain carries TRBV28 and TRBJ1-2; TRBD1 is a possible D gene (6 bases). V lost 2 bases to trimming and J lost 3 bases, with 16 bases between them. CDR3 length: 16 residues. Germline CDR1 reads MDHEN; CDR2 reads SYDVKM. For the CDR3, the DNA is TGTGCCAGCAGTTTAACCCCCGGGTACAGGGACTATGGCTACACCTTC. Translation gives CASSLTPGYRDYGYTF.

The chain uses TRBV12-5 and TRBJ2-1; D may be TRBD2 (5 bases). The CDR3 has 12 residues. With 4 bases removed from V and 8 bases from J, the gap between germline ends came to 9 bases. Germline values: CDR1 LGHNT, CDR2 FRNRAP. The CDR3 spells CASGSRGHEQFF. For the CDR3, the DNA is TGTGCTAGTGGTTCCCGCGGGCATGAGCAGTTCTTC. Full variable domain (remainder filled in from reference TRBV12-5 and TRBJ2-1): DARVTQTPRHKVTEMGQEVTMRCQPILGHNTVFWYRQTMMQGLELLAYFRNRAPLDDSGMPKDRFSAEMPDATLATLKIQPSEPRDSAVYFCASGSRGHEQFFGPGTRLTVL.

The chain employs TRBV29-1 and TRBJ2-7, with D maybe TRBD1 (5 bases). Germline V gene sequence: CDR1 SQVTM, CDR2 ANQGSEA. The V end was cut by 2 bases, the J end by 5 bases, with 16 bases between. CDR3 length: 14 amino acids. This CDR3 reads CSVETGQGFNEQYF. CDR3 DNA: TGCAGCGTTGAAACGGGCCAGGGTTTTAACGAGCAGTACTTC.

The chain carries TRBV28 and TRBJ2-7; D is ambiguous. This CDR3 has 15 amino acids. V shed 3 bases and J shed 0 bases, with 12 bases lying between them. Germline V lookup: CDR1 MDHEN, CDR2 SYDVKM. The CDR3 loop is CASSLVQLSSYEQYF. As DNA, the CDR3 is TGTGCCAGCAGTTTGGTACAGCTGAGCTCCTACGAGCAGTACTTC.

The chain recombines TRBV2 with TRBJ2-2, with a weak D call TRBD2 (6 bases). V lost 3 bases and J lost 2, with 13 bases in between. The length of the CDR3 is 16 residues. The germline V gene encodes CDR1 SNHLY and CDR2 FYNNEI. The CDR3 region is CASSELGGPNTGELFF. CDR3 DNA sequence: TGTGCCAGCAGTGAGCTCGGGGGTCCTAACACCGGGGAGCTGTTTTTT. The full variable domain, completed using reference TRBV2 and TRBJ2-2, is EPEVTQTPSHQVTQMGQEVILRCVPISNHLYFYWYRQILGQKVEFLVSFYNNEISEKSEIFDDQFSVERPDGSNFTLKIRSTKLEDSAMYFCASSELGGPNTGELFFGEGSRLTVL.

The chain has TRBV7-9 and TRBJ2-7, with 11 bases fitting TRBD2. The trim removed 2 bases at V and 0 bases at J, leaving 9 bases unmatched. The CDR3 extends over 18 amino acids. Germline CDR1 reads SEHNR; CDR2 reads FQNEAQ (reference sequence). The CDR3, as DNA: TGTGCCAGCAGCTTACTGGGTCTAGCGGGGGGAGACTCCTACGAGCAGTACTTC. It specifies CASSLLGLAGGDSYEQYF.

The genes are TRBV6-5 and TRBJ1-2; 8 bases are shared with TRBD1. J lost 8 bases, V lost 5 bases, and 7 bases had no gene match. Germline values: CDR1 MNHEY, CDR2 SVGAGI. The CDR3 runs to 13 residues. The CDR3 region is CASSAGQVGGYTF. CDR3 nucleotide sequence: TGTGCCAGCAGTGCGGGACAGGTGGGAGGCTACACCTTC.

The chain recombines TRBV6-1 with TRBJ2-7; 9 bases line up with TRBD2. With 4 bases clipped from V and 2 bases from J, the junction kept 9 bases outside the gene matches. This CDR3 has 16 amino acids. Germline values: CDR1 MNHNS, CDR2 SASEGT. The CDR3 sequence: CASSGLAGEPPYEQYF. CDR3 coding DNA: TGTGCCAGCAGTGGATTAGCGGGGGAACCTCCCTACGAGCAGTACTTC.

The chain carries TRBV27 and TRBJ2-7; D gene unclear. This CDR3 region has 14 residues. Germline-derived CDR1 and CDR2 are MNHEY and SMNVEV (reference sequence). V lost 2 bases, J lost 1 base, and 9 bases lay in between. CDR3 DNA: TGTGCCAGCAGTTTAACAGACCAATCCTACGAGCAGTACTTC. Translated: CASSLTDQSYEQYF.

The chain has TRBV6-1 and TRBJ2-3; no reliable D call. V was clipped by 10 bases and J by 2 bases, with 4 bases between them. This CDR3 contains 10 residues. CDR1 is MNHNS, CDR2 SASEGT, per germline. The CDR3 coding sequence is TGTGCCATACACACAGATACGCAGTATTTT. Amino acid sequence: CAIHTDTQYF.